Shown below are 6 T cell receptor beta chains from a single sample sequenced in a study of blood T cell repertoires in COVID-19. Sequencing used immunoSEQ multiplex PCR; TCRdb keeps in-frame clones, though not all of them. Of approximately 210,000 clones detected, 88% appear once; the ten largest clones hold roughly 14%. The source material was PBMCs or T cells enriched from blood (not recorded which). These receptor sequences come from a woman between 45 and 60 years old with acute COVID-19.

V usage is TRBV19 and J usage is TRBJ1-1, with 9 bases identical to TRBD1. V lost 4 bases and J lost 5; bases outside the gene matches: 5. This CDR3 comprises 14 residues. Germline V CDR1 and CDR2: LNHDA, SQIVND (reference sequence). CDR3 sequence: CASSTRQGGTEAFF. CDR3 DNA: TGTGCCAGTAGTACAAGACAGGGGGGGACTGAAGCTTTCTTT.

The chain employs TRBV5-1 and TRBJ1-4; D might be TRBD1 (6 bases). Per germline, CDR1 SGHRS and CDR2 YFSETQ. V lost 3 bases and J 6 bases, leaving 18 bases between the germline ends. CDR3 length: 16 amino acids. The CDR3 here is CASSSGQIGIYEKLFF. The CDR3 coding sequence is TGCGCCAGCAGCTCCGGACAGATCGGAATTTATGAAAAACTGTTTTTT.

CDR3 amino acids: CATSRDLPYPGTEAFF. In nucleotides, the CDR3 is TGTGCCACCAGCAGAGACCTCCCCTACCCAGGGACTGAAGCTTTCTTT. The V gene is TRBV15, the J gene TRBJ1-1; tentatively, D is TRBD1 (5 bases). CDR1 and CDR2 (germline): LNHNV, YYDKDF (reference sequence). This CDR3 spans 16 amino acids. Between the trimmed V and J ends, which lost 0 bases and 5 bases, there was a span of 16 bases.

The V and J genes are TRBV7-9 and TRBJ1-2; unclear D gene. Trimming pared 2 bases from V and 3 bases from J, leaving 4 bases between. Germline V gene lookup returns CDR1 SEHNR and CDR2 FQNEAQ (reference sequence). This CDR3 contains 12 residues. The CDR3 sequence is CASSLSDYGYTF. The CDR3 nucleotides read TGTGCCAGCAGCTTATCCGACTATGGCTACACCTTC.

The chain uses TRBV4-2 and TRBJ2-1; 11 nucleotides agree with TRBD2. V trimming: 1 base; J trimming: 8 bases; junction bases outside the gene matches: 4. Germline V gives CDR1 LGHNA, CDR2 YNFKEQ. The CDR3 is 15 amino acids. The CDR3 DNA reads as TGTGCCAGCAGCCAAGGTAGCGGGAGGGCAGATGAGCAGTTCTTC. This codes for CASSQGSGRADEQFF.

V is TRBV2 and J is TRBJ2-5; a possible D gene is TRBD2 (7 bases). Germline V gene sequence: CDR1 SNHLY, CDR2 FYNNEI. The CDR3 is made up of 14 amino acids. The V end was cut by 6 bases, the J end by 4 bases, with 15 bases between. CDR3 in amino acids: CASRERGGGETQYF. The CDR3 nucleotides read TGTGCCAGCAGGGAGAGGGGGGGAGGAGAGACCCAGTACTTC.